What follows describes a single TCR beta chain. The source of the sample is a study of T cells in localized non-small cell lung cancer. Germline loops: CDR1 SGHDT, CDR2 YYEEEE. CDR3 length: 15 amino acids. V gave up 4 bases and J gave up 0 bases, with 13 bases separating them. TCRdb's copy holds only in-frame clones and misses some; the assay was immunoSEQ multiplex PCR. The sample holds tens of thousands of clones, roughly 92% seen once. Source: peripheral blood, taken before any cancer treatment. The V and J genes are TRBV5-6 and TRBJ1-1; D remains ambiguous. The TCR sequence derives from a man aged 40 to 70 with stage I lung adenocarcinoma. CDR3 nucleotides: TGTGCCAGCAGCAAATGGGGTTACATGAACACTGAAGCTTTCTTT. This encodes CASSKWGYMNTEAFF.